A selection of T cell receptor beta chains follows, all from one sample in a study of patients and donors after allogeneic stem cell transplantation. From the RT-PCR reads, TCRdb called clonotypes with MiXCR, one entry per CDR3 protein. Of about 150,000 distinct CDR3 sequences in the sample, over 35% were seen once. The specimen sequenced was blood, either unsorted or a sorted T cell fraction (not recorded which). The source of these receptors is a human donor who was either an allogeneic HSCT recipient or a stem cell or donor lymphocyte infusion donor (not recorded which). It is not recorded whose cells these are; they may come from a transplant donor. Each CDR3 is given with its conserved first and last residue. The D gene is left open where the match is weak. Size is stated for part of the rows, as once, few or many counts, or as a class when the clone is expanded.

d_gene: TRBD1
j_gene: TRBJ1-6
v_gene: TRBV13
abundance: -
CDR3nt: TGTGCCAGCAGCCTGAGTCAGGGGGATAATTCACCCCTCCACTTT
CDR3aa: CASSLSQGDNSPLHF

d_gene: -
j_gene: TRBJ1-1
v_gene: TRBV14
abundance: few
CDR3nt: TGTGCCAGCAGCCATCGAATGGGGATAGGAAACACTGAAGCTTTCTTT
CDR3aa: CASSHRMGIGNTEAFF

d_gene: -
j_gene: TRBJ2-3
v_gene: TRBV7-9
abundance: -
CDR3nt: TGTGCCAGCAGCCTCCGGACAGCTCGGGATACGCAGTATTTT
CDR3aa: CASSLRTARDTQYF

d_gene: TRBD1
j_gene: TRBJ1-2
v_gene: TRBV9
abundance: -
CDR3nt: TGTGCCAGCAGCGTAGGGGACAGTAACTATGGCTACACCTTC
CDR3aa: CASSVGDSNYGYTF

d_gene: -
j_gene: TRBJ1-2
v_gene: TRBV28
abundance: few
CDR3nt: TGTGCCAGCAGTTCCCCGGGGACCCAGGGCGACTATGGCTACACCTTC
CDR3aa: CASSSPGTQGDYGYTF

d_gene: -
j_gene: TRBJ1-2
v_gene: TRBV28
abundance: -
CDR3nt: TGTGCCTCTGGGGGAGATGGCTACACCTTC
CDR3aa: CASGGDGYTF

d_gene: -
j_gene: TRBJ2-2
v_gene: TRBV6-2/TRBV6-3
abundance: -
CDR3nt: TGTGCCAGCAGTTACGTGTTCGAACAGGGACTCACCGGGGAGCTGTTTTTT
CDR3aa: CASSYVFEQGLTGELFF

d_gene: -
j_gene: TRBJ2-5
v_gene: TRBV9
abundance: few
CDR3nt: TGTGCCAGCAGCTCGGAAGTCATAGCGGTGATGAAGACCCAGTACTTC
CDR3aa: CASSSEVIAVMKTQYF

d_gene: -
j_gene: TRBJ1-1
v_gene: TRBV12-3/TRBV12-4
abundance: few
CDR3nt: TGTGCCAGCAGTTTTAGTCCTGTGAACACTGAAGCTTTCTTT
CDR3aa: CASSFSPVNTEAFF

d_gene: TRBD1
j_gene: TRBJ1-2
v_gene: TRBV11-2
abundance: few
CDR3nt: TGTGCCAGCAGCTTAGTAGGGACAGGGGATCCAAATGGCTACACCTTC
CDR3aa: CASSLVGTGDPNGYTF

d_gene: TRBD1
j_gene: TRBJ2-3
v_gene: TRBV28
abundance: -
CDR3nt: TGTGCCAGCAGCCCCTTCGACAGGGGCACAGATACGCAGTATTTT
CDR3aa: CASSPFDRGTDTQYF

d_gene: -
j_gene: TRBJ1-5
v_gene: TRBV4-3
abundance: -
CDR3nt: TGCGCCAGCAGCCAAGTGATGGGAAATCAGCCCCAGCATTTT
CDR3aa: CASSQVMGNQPQHF

d_gene: -
j_gene: TRBJ2-1
v_gene: TRBV29-1
abundance: -
CDR3nt: TGCAGCGTTGTAGGATTGGGGGGAACCTACAATGAGCAGTTCTTC
CDR3aa: CSVVGLGGTYNEQFF

d_gene: -
j_gene: TRBJ1-2
v_gene: TRBV6-1
abundance: many
CDR3nt: TGTGCCAGCATCAAACAATCGGGACGACTCTACACCTTC
CDR3aa: CASIKQSGRLYTF

d_gene: -
j_gene: TRBJ1-6
v_gene: TRBV7-9
abundance: few
CDR3nt: TGTGCCAGCAGCTACGGGGTCGGAAATTCACCCCTCCACTTT
CDR3aa: CASSYGVGNSPLHF

d_gene: TRBD1
j_gene: TRBJ1-2
v_gene: TRBV6-5
abundance: -
CDR3nt: TGTGCCAGCAGTTACTCGGGACAGCCCTATGGCTACACCTTC
CDR3aa: CASSYSGQPYGYTF

d_gene: -
j_gene: TRBJ2-5
v_gene: TRBV7-2
abundance: -
CDR3nt: TGTGCCAGCAGCATACAGGGCAGAGAGACCCAGTACTTC
CDR3aa: CASSIQGRETQYF

d_gene: TRBD1
j_gene: TRBJ2-2
v_gene: TRBV5-1
abundance: -
CDR3nt: TGCGCCAGCAGCTTGGGACAGGGTGAAACCGGGGAGCTGTTTTTT
CDR3aa: CASSLGQGETGELFF

d_gene: -
j_gene: TRBJ1-2
v_gene: TRBV11-2
abundance: -
CDR3nt: TGTGCCAGCAGCTGGGGGTATGGCTACACCTTC
CDR3aa: CASSWGYGYTF

d_gene: -
j_gene: TRBJ1-2
v_gene: TRBV20-1
abundance: -
CDR3nt: TGCAGTGCTAGAGAGCTGGGTGCTAACTATGGCTACACCTTC
CDR3aa: CSARELGANYGYTF

d_gene: -
j_gene: TRBJ1-5
v_gene: TRBV6-5
abundance: -
CDR3nt: TGTGCCAGCAGTAATACCTTTGGTGATCAGCCCCAGCATTTT
CDR3aa: CASSNTFGDQPQHF

d_gene: -
j_gene: TRBJ1-2
v_gene: TRBV7-8
abundance: once
CDR3nt: TGTGCCAGCAGCTTAAATCTGTCCCGGAGGCCGAACTATGGCTACACCTTC
CDR3aa: CASSLNLSRRPNYGYTF

d_gene: -
j_gene: TRBJ2-2
v_gene: TRBV12-3/TRBV12-4
abundance: few
CDR3nt: TGTGCCAGCAGTTTTTTGACAGGAACGAACACCGGGGAGCTGTTTTTT
CDR3aa: CASSFLTGTNTGELFF

d_gene: -
j_gene: TRBJ1-5
v_gene: TRBV28
abundance: few
CDR3nt: TGTGCCAGCCATAGGGGTGGAGTAAGCAATCAGCCCCAGCATTTT
CDR3aa: CASHRGGVSNQPQHF

d_gene: TRBD2
j_gene: TRBJ2-3
v_gene: TRBV13
abundance: -
CDR3nt: TGTGCCAGCAGCTCGGGACTAGCCGAAGATACGCAGTATTTT
CDR3aa: CASSSGLAEDTQYF

d_gene: -
j_gene: TRBJ1-6
v_gene: TRBV27
abundance: few
CDR3nt: TGTGCCAGCAGTTTTACAACCTTCTATAATTCACCCCTCCACTTT
CDR3aa: CASSFTTFYNSPLHF

d_gene: TRBD1
j_gene: TRBJ1-1
v_gene: TRBV20-1
abundance: -
CDR3nt: TGCAGTGCCTGGGGGACAGCGGTTCGCGCTTTCTTT
CDR3aa: CSAWGTAVRAFF

d_gene: TRBD1
j_gene: TRBJ1-2
v_gene: TRBV25-1
abundance: few
CDR3nt: TGTGCCAGCAGTGGCCGGCCTTTCGACAGGGTCCCCCGCTACACCTTC
CDR3aa: CASSGRPFDRVPRYTF

d_gene: TRBD1
j_gene: TRBJ2-1
v_gene: TRBV20-1
abundance: -
CDR3nt: TGCAGTGCGAGCCACAGGGGTCCAATGTCCAATGAGCAGTTCTTC
CDR3aa: CSASHRGPMSNEQFF

d_gene: -
j_gene: TRBJ2-5
v_gene: TRBV12-3/TRBV12-4
abundance: -
CDR3nt: TGTGCCAGCAGTTTTGTTCGGGCGGCGCGGAGAGAGACCCAGTACTTC
CDR3aa: CASSFVRAARRETQYF

d_gene: -
j_gene: TRBJ1-2
v_gene: TRBV4-2
abundance: -
CDR3nt: TGTGCCAGCAGCCAAGATCGGAGGGGGACTGGCTACACCTTC
CDR3aa: CASSQDRRGTGYTF

d_gene: -
j_gene: TRBJ1-1
v_gene: TRBV6-5
abundance: few
CDR3nt: TGTGCCAGCAGTTATCGACGGCAGGACACTGAAGCTTTCTTT
CDR3aa: CASSYRRQDTEAFF

d_gene: -
j_gene: TRBJ1-3
v_gene: TRBV5-1
abundance: -
CDR3nt: TGCGCCAGCAGCTTGGACGACGGGGGTACTGGAAACACCATATATTTT
CDR3aa: CASSLDDGGTGNTIYF

d_gene: -
j_gene: TRBJ1-2
v_gene: TRBV6-1
abundance: -
CDR3nt: TGTGCCAGCAGTGATTCACAGCTCCGCTATGGCTACACCTTC
CDR3aa: CASSDSQLRYGYTF

d_gene: TRBD1
j_gene: TRBJ1-1
v_gene: TRBV6-2/TRBV6-3
abundance: -
CDR3nt: TGTGCCAGTACCTACAGGGGCCCTATGAACACTGAAGCTTTCTTT
CDR3aa: CASTYRGPMNTEAFF

d_gene: -
j_gene: TRBJ1-3
v_gene: TRBV20-1
abundance: -
CDR3nt: TGCAGTGCGTACTTCGGAAACACCATATATTTT
CDR3aa: CSAYFGNTIYF

d_gene: -
j_gene: TRBJ2-1
v_gene: TRBV5-1
abundance: -
CDR3nt: TGCGCCAGCAGCTTGGAGGGCCGTCCGGAGCAGTTCTTC
CDR3aa: CASSLEGRPEQFF

d_gene: -
j_gene: TRBJ1-6
v_gene: TRBV7-6
abundance: -
CDR3nt: TGTGCCAGCAGCTCCCAGGGTTCCTACTATAATTCACCCCTCCACTTT
CDR3aa: CASSSQGSYYNSPLHF

d_gene: -
j_gene: TRBJ1-5
v_gene: TRBV27
abundance: few
CDR3nt: TGTGCCAGCAGTTCGGGACTCAAGGTCGGTCCGCAGCATTTT
CDR3aa: CASSSGLKVGPQHF

d_gene: -
j_gene: TRBJ1-3
v_gene: TRBV6-5
abundance: -
CDR3nt: TGTGCCAGCAGTTACTCGATATACTCTGGAAACACCATATATTTT
CDR3aa: CASSYSIYSGNTIYF

d_gene: -
j_gene: TRBJ2-1
v_gene: TRBV4-3
abundance: -
CDR3nt: TGCGCCAGCAGCCAAGAACCCGGGGCTGAGCAGTTCTTC
CDR3aa: CASSQEPGAEQFF

d_gene: -
j_gene: TRBJ2-5
v_gene: TRBV9
abundance: -
CDR3nt: TGTGCCAGCAGCGTACAGGTGGGACGATTACAAGAGACCCAGTACTTC
CDR3aa: CASSVQVGRLQETQYF

d_gene: -
j_gene: TRBJ2-7
v_gene: TRBV20-1
abundance: -
CDR3nt: TGCAGTGCTAGAGATCCGGGCAGGGGTTGGGAGCAGTACTTC
CDR3aa: CSARDPGRGWEQYF

d_gene: -
j_gene: TRBJ1-1
v_gene: TRBV29-1
abundance: few
CDR3nt: TGCAGCGTTGAAAACAGGGAATTCGGCACTGAAGCTTTCTTT
CDR3aa: CSVENREFGTEAFF

d_gene: TRBD1
j_gene: TRBJ1-3
v_gene: TRBV6-5
abundance: -
CDR3nt: TGTGCCAAACTCCGGGACAGGGGAAACACCATATATTTT
CDR3aa: CAKLRDRGNTIYF

d_gene: TRBD1
j_gene: TRBJ2-7
v_gene: TRBV27
abundance: -
CDR3nt: TGTGCCAGCAGTTTGGTACAGGGGACAACCTACGAGCAGTACTTC
CDR3aa: CASSLVQGTTYEQYF

d_gene: -
j_gene: TRBJ2-5
v_gene: TRBV5-5
abundance: -
CDR3nt: TGTGCCAGCAGCTTGGGGGGTATGGCCCAGTACTTC
CDR3aa: CASSLGGMAQYF

d_gene: TRBD1
j_gene: TRBJ1-6
v_gene: TRBV4-3
abundance: few
CDR3nt: TGCGCCAGCAGCCAAGATCCCCCGGGACAGGGTTTTTCACCCCTCCACTTT
CDR3aa: CASSQDPPGQGFSPLHF

d_gene: -
j_gene: TRBJ2-1
v_gene: TRBV6-5
abundance: -
CDR3nt: TGTGCCAGCAGTTACTCAGTGGCTACGCAGGGCAATGAGCAGTTCTTC
CDR3aa: CASSYSVATQGNEQFF

d_gene: -
j_gene: TRBJ1-1
v_gene: TRBV29-1
abundance: -
CDR3nt: TGCAGCGTTGAGGAGGGAATGAACACTGAAGCTTTCTTT
CDR3aa: CSVEEGMNTEAFF

d_gene: TRBD1
j_gene: TRBJ1-2
v_gene: TRBV9
abundance: few
CDR3nt: TGTGCCAGCAGTGGGACAGGCGGAAACTATGGCTACACCTTC
CDR3aa: CASSGTGGNYGYTF

d_gene: TRBD2
j_gene: TRBJ2-3
v_gene: TRBV20-1
abundance: once
CDR3nt: TGCAGTGCTAGATTTATAGCGGGACTCACAGATACGCAGTATTTT
CDR3aa: CSARFIAGLTDTQYF

d_gene: -
j_gene: TRBJ1-1
v_gene: TRBV5-1
abundance: few
CDR3nt: TGCGCCAGCAGCGTTACTTGGGGGAGGGAAACTGAAGCTTTCTTT
CDR3aa: CASSVTWGRETEAFF

d_gene: -
j_gene: TRBJ1-5
v_gene: TRBV12-3/TRBV12-4
abundance: few
CDR3nt: TGTGCCAGCAGTGGGCCAGTCATGCCCCAGCATTTT
CDR3aa: CASSGPVMPQHF

d_gene: -
j_gene: TRBJ1-5
v_gene: TRBV4-1
abundance: -
CDR3nt: TGCGCCAGCAGCCAAGATTTTAAACTTAGCAATCAGCCCCAGCATTTT
CDR3aa: CASSQDFKLSNQPQHF

d_gene: -
j_gene: TRBJ1-5
v_gene: TRBV28
abundance: -
CDR3nt: TGTGCCAGCAGTTCCGGGGGGACGGAACAGCCCCAGCATTTT
CDR3aa: CASSSGGTEQPQHF

d_gene: -
j_gene: TRBJ1-6
v_gene: TRBV28
abundance: -
CDR3nt: TGTGCCAGCAGTCCCCGCCAGGGTCGAGGGAATTCACCCCTCCACTTT
CDR3aa: CASSPRQGRGNSPLHF

d_gene: TRBD1
j_gene: TRBJ2-3
v_gene: TRBV25-1
abundance: few
CDR3nt: TGTGCCAGCAGTGTTTCGGACAGGGATTCAGATACGCAGTATTTT
CDR3aa: CASSVSDRDSDTQYF